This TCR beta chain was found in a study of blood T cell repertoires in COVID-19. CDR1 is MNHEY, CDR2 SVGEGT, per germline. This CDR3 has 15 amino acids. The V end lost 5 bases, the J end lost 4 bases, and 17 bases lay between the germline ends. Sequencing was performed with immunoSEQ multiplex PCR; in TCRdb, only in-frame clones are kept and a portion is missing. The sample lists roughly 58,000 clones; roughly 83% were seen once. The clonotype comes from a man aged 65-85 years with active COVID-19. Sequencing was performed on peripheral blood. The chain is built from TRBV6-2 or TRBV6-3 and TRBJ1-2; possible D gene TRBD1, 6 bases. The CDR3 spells CASSLETGRSYGYTF. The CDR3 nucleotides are TGTGCCAGCAGTCTCGAGACAGGCCGATCCTATGGCTACACCTTC.